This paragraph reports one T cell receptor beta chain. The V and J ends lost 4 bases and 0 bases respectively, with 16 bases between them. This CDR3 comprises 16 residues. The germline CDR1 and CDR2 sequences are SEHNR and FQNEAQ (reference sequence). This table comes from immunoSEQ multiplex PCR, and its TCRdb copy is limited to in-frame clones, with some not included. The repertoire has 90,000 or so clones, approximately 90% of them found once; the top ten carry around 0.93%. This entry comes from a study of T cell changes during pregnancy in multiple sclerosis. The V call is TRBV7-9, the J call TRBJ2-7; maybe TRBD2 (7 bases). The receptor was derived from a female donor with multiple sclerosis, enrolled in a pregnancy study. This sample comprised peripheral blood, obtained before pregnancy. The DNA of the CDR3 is TGTGCCAGCAGCTCTCGCGGGGGCCGTCACTCCTACGAGCAGTACTTC. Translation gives CASSSRGGRHSYEQYF.